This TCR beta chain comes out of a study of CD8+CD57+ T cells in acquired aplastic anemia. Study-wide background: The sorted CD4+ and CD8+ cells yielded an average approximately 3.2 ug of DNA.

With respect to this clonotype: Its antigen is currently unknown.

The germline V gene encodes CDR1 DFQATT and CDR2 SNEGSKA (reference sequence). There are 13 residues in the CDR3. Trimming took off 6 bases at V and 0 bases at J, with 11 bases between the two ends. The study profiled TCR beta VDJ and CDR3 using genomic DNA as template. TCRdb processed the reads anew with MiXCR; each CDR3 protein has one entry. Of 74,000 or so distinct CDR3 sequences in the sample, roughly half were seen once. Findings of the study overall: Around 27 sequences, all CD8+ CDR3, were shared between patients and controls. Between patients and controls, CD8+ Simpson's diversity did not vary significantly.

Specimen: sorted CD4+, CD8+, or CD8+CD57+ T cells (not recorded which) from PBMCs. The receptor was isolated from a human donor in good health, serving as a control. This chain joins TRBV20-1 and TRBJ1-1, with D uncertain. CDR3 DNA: TGCAGTGCCCTAGCCCCACTGAACACTGAAGCTTTCTTT. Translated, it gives CSALAPLNTEAFF.